Sequencing of this T cell receptor beta chain was carried out in a study of regulatory T cells in long-lasting Graves disease. Findings of the study overall: Preferential use of TRBV28, TRBJ1-2 and TRBJ2-5 was seen in persistent disease. Peripheral blood was the sole material, not thyroid tissue.

Germline V gene sequence: CDR1 MDHEN, CDR2 SYDVKM. Trimming took off 0 bases at V and 6 bases at J, with 15 bases between the two ends. This CDR3 is built from 15 residues. The TCR beta library used iRepertoire HTBI primers with Arm-PCR amplification of CDR3. Via MiXCR, TCRdb re-called the multiplex PCR reads, giving one row per CDR3 protein. Found here are approximately 400,000 distinct CDR3 sequences, roughly 25% of them singletons; the top ten hold about 29%. The time point was: persistent/refractory GD, antithyroid drugs over 5 years with positive TRAb. Extracted PBMC RNA gave rise to the TCR library. Criteria from the American Thyroid Association guidelines were applied to diagnose Graves' disease. This clonotype was seen ten or more times. Its specificity is not known.

The chain has TRBV28 and TRBJ2-7, with D perhaps matching TRBD1 or TRBD2 (7 bases each). The sample consisted of peripheral blood mononuclear cells (PBMCs), taken when the disease was refractory, from a patient treated with antithyroid drugs. The clonotype comes from a woman aged 35 to 49 with Graves disease. The CDR3 here is CASSLWGGGSAEQYF. CDR3 nucleotide sequence: TGTGCCAGCAGTTTATGGGGAGGGGGCTCCGCCGAGCAGTACTTC. Full variable domain (missing parts from reference TRBV28 and TRBJ2-7): DVKVTQSSRYLVKRTGEKVFLECVQDMDHENMFWYRQDPGLGLRLIYFSYDVKMKEKGDIPEGYSVSREKKERFSLILESASTNQTSMYLCASSLWGGGSAEQYFGPGTRLTVT.